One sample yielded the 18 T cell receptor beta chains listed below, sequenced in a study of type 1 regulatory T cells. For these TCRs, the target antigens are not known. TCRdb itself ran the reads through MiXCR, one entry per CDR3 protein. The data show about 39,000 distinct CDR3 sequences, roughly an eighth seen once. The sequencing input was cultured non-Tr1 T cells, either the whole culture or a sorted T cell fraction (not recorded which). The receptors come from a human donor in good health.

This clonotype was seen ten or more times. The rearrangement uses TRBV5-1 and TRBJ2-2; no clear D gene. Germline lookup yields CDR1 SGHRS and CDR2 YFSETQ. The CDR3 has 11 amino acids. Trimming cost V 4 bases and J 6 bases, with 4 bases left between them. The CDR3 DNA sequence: TGCGCCAGCAGCGACTCCGGGGAGCTGTTTTTT. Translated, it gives CASSDSGELFF.

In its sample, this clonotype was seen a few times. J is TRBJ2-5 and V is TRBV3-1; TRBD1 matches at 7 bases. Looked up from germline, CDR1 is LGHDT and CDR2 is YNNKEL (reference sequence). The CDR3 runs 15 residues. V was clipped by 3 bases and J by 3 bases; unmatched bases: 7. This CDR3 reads CASSQPGTEKETQYF. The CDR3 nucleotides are TGTGCCAGCAGCCAGCCCGGGACAGAAAAAGAGACCCAGTACTTC.

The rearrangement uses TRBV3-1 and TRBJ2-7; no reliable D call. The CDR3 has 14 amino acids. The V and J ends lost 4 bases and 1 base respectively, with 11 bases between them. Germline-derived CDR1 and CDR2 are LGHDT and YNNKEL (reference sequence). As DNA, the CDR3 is TGTGCCAGCAGCCCAACACCTCTGTCCTACGAGCAGTACTTC. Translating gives CASSPTPLSYEQYF.

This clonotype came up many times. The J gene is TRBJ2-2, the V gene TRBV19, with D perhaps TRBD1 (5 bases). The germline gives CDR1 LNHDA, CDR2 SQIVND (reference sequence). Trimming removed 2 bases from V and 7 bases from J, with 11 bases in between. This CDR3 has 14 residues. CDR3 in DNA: TGTGCCAGTAGTATACTAACAGGCCACGGGGAGCTGTTTTTT. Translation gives CASSILTGHGELFF.

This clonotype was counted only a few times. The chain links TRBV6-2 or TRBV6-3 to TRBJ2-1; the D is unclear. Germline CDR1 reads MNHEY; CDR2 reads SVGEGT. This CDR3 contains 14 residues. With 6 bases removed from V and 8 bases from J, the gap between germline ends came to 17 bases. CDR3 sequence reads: CASRKPQSRHEQFF. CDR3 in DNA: TGTGCCAGCAGGAAGCCTCAGTCGAGGCATGAGCAGTTCTTC.

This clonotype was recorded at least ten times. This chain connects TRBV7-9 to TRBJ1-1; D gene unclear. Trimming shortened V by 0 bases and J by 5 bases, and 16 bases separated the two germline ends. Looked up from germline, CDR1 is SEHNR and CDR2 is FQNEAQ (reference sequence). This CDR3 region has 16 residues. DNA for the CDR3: TGTGCCAGCAGCTTAGCGAGGGCCACCTCGAGGACTGAAGCTTTCTTT. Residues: CASSLARATSRTEAFF. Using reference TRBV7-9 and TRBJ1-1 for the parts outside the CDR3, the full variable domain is DTGVSQNPRHKITKRGQNVTFRCDPISEHNRLYWYRQTLGQGPEFLTYFQNEAQLEKSRLLSDRFSAERPKGSFSTLEIQRTEQGDSAMYLCASSLARATSRTEAFFGQGTRLTVV.

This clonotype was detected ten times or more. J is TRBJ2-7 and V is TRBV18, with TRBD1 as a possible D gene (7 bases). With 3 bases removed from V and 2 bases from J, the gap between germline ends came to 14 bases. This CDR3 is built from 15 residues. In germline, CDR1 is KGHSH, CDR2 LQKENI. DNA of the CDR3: TGTGCCAGCTCACCGGCAGGGGGAGGAACCTACGAGCAGTACTTC. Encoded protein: CASSPAGGGTYEQYF.

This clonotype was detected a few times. DNA for the CDR3: TGTGCCAGTATCAAGAGGGCGGGTCAGTCGCAGCCCCAGCATTTT. This sequence encodes CASIKRAGQSQPQHF. The gene calls are TRBV19 and TRBJ1-5; D not resolved. The germline gives CDR1 LNHDA, CDR2 SQIVND (reference sequence). V lost 7 bases and J lost 7, with 20 bases in between. This CDR3 contains 15 residues.

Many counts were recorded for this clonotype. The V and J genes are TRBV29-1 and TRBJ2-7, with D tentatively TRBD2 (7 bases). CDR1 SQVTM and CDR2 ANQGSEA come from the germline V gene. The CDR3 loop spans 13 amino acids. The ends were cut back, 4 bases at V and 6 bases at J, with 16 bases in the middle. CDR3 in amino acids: CSVVASGGGEQYF. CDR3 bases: TGCAGCGTTGTGGCTAGCGGAGGGGGCGAGCAGTACTTC.

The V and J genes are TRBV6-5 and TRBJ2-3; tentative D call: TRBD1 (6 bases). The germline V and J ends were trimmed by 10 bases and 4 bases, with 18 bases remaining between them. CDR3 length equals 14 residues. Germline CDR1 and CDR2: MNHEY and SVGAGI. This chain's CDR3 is CANSYRDLADTQYF. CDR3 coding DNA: TGTGCCAACAGCTACAGGGATCTCGCAGATACGCAGTATTTT.

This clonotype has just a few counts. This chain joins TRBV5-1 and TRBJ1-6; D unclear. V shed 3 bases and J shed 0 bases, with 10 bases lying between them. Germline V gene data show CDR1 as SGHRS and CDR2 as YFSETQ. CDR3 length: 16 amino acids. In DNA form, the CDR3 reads TGCGCCAGCAGCTCAACCGGGAGCTCCTATAATTCACCCCTCCACTTT. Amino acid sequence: CASSSTGSSYNSPLHF. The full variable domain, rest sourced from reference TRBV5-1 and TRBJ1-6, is KAGVTQTPRYLIKTRGQQVTLSCSPISGHRSVSWYQQTPGQGLQFLFEYFSETQRNKGNFPGRFSGRQFSNSRSEMNVSTLELGDSALYLCASSSTGSSYNSPLHFGNGTRLTVT.

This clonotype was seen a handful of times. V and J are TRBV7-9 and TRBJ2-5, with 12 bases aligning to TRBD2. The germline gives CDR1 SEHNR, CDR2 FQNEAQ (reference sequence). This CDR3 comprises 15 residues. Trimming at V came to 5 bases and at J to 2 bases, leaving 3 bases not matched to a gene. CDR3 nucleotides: TGTGCCAGCAGCGCCGGACTAGCGGGACAAGAGACCCAGTACTTC. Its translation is CASSAGLAGQETQYF.

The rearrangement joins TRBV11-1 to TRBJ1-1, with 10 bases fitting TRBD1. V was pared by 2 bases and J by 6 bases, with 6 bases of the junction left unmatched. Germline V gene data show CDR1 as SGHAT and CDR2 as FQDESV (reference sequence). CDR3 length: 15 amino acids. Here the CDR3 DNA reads TGTGCCAGCAGCTTACGAGGGACAGGGGAAGCTGAAGCTTTCTTT. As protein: CASSLRGTGEAEAFF.

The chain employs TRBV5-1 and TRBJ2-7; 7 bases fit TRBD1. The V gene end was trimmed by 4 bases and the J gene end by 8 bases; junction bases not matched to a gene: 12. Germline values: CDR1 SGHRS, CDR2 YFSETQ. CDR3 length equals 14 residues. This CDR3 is CASSRTGVWEKQYF. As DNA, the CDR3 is TGCGCCAGCAGCCGAACAGGGGTATGGGAGAAGCAGTACTTC.

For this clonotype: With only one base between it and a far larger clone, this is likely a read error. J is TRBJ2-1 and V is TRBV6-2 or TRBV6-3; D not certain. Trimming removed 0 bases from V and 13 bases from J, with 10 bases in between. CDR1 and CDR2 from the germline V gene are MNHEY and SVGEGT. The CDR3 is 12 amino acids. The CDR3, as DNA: TGTGCCAGCAGTTACTCTAAGGAGACCCAGTTCTTC. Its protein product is CASSYSKETQFF.

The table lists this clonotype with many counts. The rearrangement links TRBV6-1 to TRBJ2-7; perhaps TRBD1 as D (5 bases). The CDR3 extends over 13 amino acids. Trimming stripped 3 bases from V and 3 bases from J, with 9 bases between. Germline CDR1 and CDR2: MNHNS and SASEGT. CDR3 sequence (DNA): TGTGCCAGCAGTGATCGGCAGGGCTACGAGCAGTACTTC. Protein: CASSDRQGYEQYF.

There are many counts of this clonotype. Here the CDR3 DNA reads TGTGCCAGCAGTTTTCCGGGGCTCTACGAGCAGTACTTC. This sequence encodes CASSFPGLYEQYF. This rearrangement joins TRBV28 to TRBJ2-7; the D gene could be TRBD1 or TRBD2 (5 bases each). The CDR3 spans 13 residues. CDR1 MDHEN and CDR2 SYDVKM come from the germline V gene. With 3 bases removed from V and 3 bases from J, the gap between germline ends came to 9 bases.

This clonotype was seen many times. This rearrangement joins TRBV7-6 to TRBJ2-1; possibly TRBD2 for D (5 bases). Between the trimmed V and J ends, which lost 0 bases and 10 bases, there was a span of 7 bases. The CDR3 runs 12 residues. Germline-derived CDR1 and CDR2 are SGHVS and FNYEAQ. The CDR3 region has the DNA TGTGCCAGCAGCTTAGCCCTAGCCGAGCAGTTCTTC. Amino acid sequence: CASSLALAEQFF.